The next 10 T cell receptor beta chains were all read from a single sample in a study of cytotoxic CD8 clonotypes in ibrutinib-treated CLL. The protocol was immunoSEQ multiplex PCR, while the TCRdb copy is restricted to in-frame clones and leaves out a portion. The repertoire holds roughly 170,000 clones, about 80% seen once, with about 4.6% in the top ten. The material was PBMCs, obtained after 24 months of ibrutinib treatment. The receptor source for this set is a human donor with chronic lymphocytic leukemia.

The chain combines TRBV11-2 with TRBJ1-3, with unresolved D. The CDR3 totals 15 residues. Germline V gives CDR1 SGHAT, CDR2 FQNNGV. V was cut by 5 bases and J by 0 bases, with 11 bases left in between. In DNA, the CDR3 is TGTGCCAGCAGCCCTCGGGGATACTCTGGAAACACCATATATTTT. Its protein is CASSPRGYSGNTIYF.

The chain uses TRBV6-7 and TRBJ2-7, with D perhaps matching TRBD2 (5 bases). TRBV6-7 is an ORF for which the function is uncertain. The ends were cut back, 0 bases at V and 0 bases at J, with 21 bases in the middle. This CDR3 is 19 amino acids long. The CDR3: CASSYSDWTEVGNSYEQYF. CDR3 sequence (DNA): TGTGCCAGCAGTTACTCGGACTGGACGGAGGTGGGGAACTCCTACGAGCAGTACTTC.

J is TRBJ2-1 and V is TRBV27; D is uncertain. The CDR3 sequence is 15 residues long. Per germline, CDR1 MNHEY and CDR2 SMNVEV (reference sequence). V gave up 0 bases and J gave up 4 bases, with 10 bases separating them. CDR3 amino acids: CASSLSFATYNEQFF. DNA for the CDR3: TGTGCCAGCAGTTTATCGTTCGCCACTTACAATGAGCAGTTCTTC.

The J gene is TRBJ1-3, the V gene TRBV6-1; D is perhaps TRBD1 (5 bases). The CDR3 loop spans 16 amino acids. Germline V gene data show CDR1 as MNHNS and CDR2 as SASEGT. V lost 2 bases to trimming and J lost 0 bases, with 11 bases between them. The CDR3 here is CASSEWGLASGNTIYF. CDR3 DNA sequence: TGTGCCAGCAGTGAATGGGGACTGGCCTCTGGAAACACCATATATTTT.

The rearrangement links TRBV7-8 to TRBJ2-1; a possible D gene is TRBD1 (5 bases). The germline V and J ends were trimmed by 3 bases and 6 bases, with 9 bases remaining between them. Looked up from germline, CDR1 is SGHVS and CDR2 is FQNEAQ. The CDR3 loop spans 13 amino acids. CDR3: CASSLGRANEQFF. In DNA, the CDR3 is TGTGCCAGCAGCTTGGGCAGGGCCAATGAGCAGTTCTTC.

The rearrangement joins TRBV28 to TRBJ2-3; no clear D gene. CDR1 is MDHEN and CDR2 is SYDVKM in the germline V gene. The CDR3 consists of 14 residues. Deletions cut 3 bases from V and 12 bases from J, with 19 bases between. The CDR3 loop is CASSFWSQGLNQYF. CDR3 in DNA: TGTGCCAGCAGTTTTTGGTCCCAAGGCCTGAATCAGTATTTT.

The chain uses TRBV18 and TRBJ2-2; no clear D gene. The ends were cut back, 2 bases at V and 5 bases at J, with 9 bases in the middle. The CDR3 has 14 residues. Germline loops: CDR1 KGHSH, CDR2 LQKENI. This CDR3 reads CASSPGVWTGELFF. CDR3 coding DNA: TGTGCCAGCTCACCAGGGGTCTGGACCGGGGAGCTGTTTTTT.

This clone showed up just a few times. This chain connects TRBV28 to TRBJ1-4; 7 nucleotides match TRBD1. V lost 6 bases, J lost 14 bases, and 12 bases stayed unmatched. The CDR3 is 13 residues long. The germline V gene encodes CDR1 MDHEN and CDR2 SYDVKM. The CDR3 DNA is TGTGCCAGCAGCGAACCGGGACAGCTTGGGCTGTTTTTT. This codes for CASSEPGQLGLFF.

This chain links TRBV19 with TRBJ2-7; D might be TRBD1 or TRBD2, each matching 5 bases. Germline lookup yields CDR1 LNHDA and CDR2 SQIVND (reference sequence). The germline V and J ends were trimmed by 5 bases and 2 bases, with 13 bases remaining between them. This CDR3 contains 14 residues. The CDR3, as DNA: TGTGCCAGTAGTGCCCGGGACGGAGCCTACGAGCAGTACTTC. It encodes CASSARDGAYEQYF.

The chain recombines TRBV11-2 with TRBJ2-1; 12 bases are a match to TRBD2. Germline V gives CDR1 SGHAT, CDR2 FQNNGV. J lost 10 bases, V lost 5 bases, and 9 bases had no gene match. The CDR3 is made up of 15 amino acids. CDR3 residues: CASSPRTSGTGEQFF. The CDR3 DNA is TGTGCCAGCAGCCCTCGGACTAGCGGGACGGGAGAGCAGTTCTTC. Full variable domain (rest looked up from reference TRBV11-2 and TRBJ2-1): EAGVAQSPRYKIIEKRQSVAFWCNPISGHATLYWYQQILGQGPKLLIQFQNNGVVDDSQLPKDRFSAERLKGVDSTLKIQPAKLEDSAVYLCASSPRTSGTGEQFFGPGTRLTVL.